This T cell receptor beta chain was retrieved from a study of response to subunit inactivated influenza vaccine. TCRdb used MiXCR to reprocess the RT-PCR reads, holding one entry per CDR3 protein. This table has roughly 700,000 distinct CDR3 sequences, around 14% appearing once. Whole-study results and caveats: T cells newly recruited by each seasonal influenza vaccination are few, the authors suggested.

The CDR3 consists of 13 residues. Trimming cost V 5 bases and J 5 bases, with 10 bases left between them. Germline CDR1 and CDR2: LGHNT and FRNRAP. This clonotype was seen only a few times. The antigen is undetermined. The specimen comprised PBMCs from blood, sampled roughly 2 weeks before vaccination. This receptor was obtained from a man between 50 and 59 years old who received an inactivated influenza vaccine. V and J are TRBV12-5 and TRBJ1-5, with D possibly matching TRBD1 (5 bases). The CDR3 DNA reads TGTGCTAGTGGTCTGGACACTCATCAGCCCCAGCATTTT. Translated, it gives CASGLDTHQPQHF.